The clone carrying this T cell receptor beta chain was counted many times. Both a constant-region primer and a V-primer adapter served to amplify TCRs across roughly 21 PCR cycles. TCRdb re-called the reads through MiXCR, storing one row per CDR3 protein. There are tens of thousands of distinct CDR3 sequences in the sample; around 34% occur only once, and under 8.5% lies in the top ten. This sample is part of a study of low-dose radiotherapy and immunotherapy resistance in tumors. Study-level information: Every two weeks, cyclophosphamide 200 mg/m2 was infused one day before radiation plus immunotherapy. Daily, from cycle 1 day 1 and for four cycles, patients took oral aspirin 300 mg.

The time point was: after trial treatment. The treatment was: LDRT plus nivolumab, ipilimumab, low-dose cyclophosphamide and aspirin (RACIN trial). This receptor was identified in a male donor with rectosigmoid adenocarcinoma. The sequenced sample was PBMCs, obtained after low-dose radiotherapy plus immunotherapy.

The DNA of the CDR3 is TGTGCCAGCAGCGGACTAGGGGACGAGCAGTACTTC. Translated, it gives CASSGLGDEQYF. This chain links TRBV9 with TRBJ2-7; possibly TRBD2 for D (6 bases). V was shortened by 3 bases and J by 5 bases, with 9 bases between the two germline ends. The CDR3 sequence is 12 residues long. CDR1 is SGDLS and CDR2 is YYNGEE in the germline V gene.